These 32 T cell receptor beta chains originate from one sample sequenced in a study of response to subunit inactivated influenza vaccine. TCRdb redid the calling of the RT-PCR reads with MiXCR, one entry per CDR3 protein. The sample has about 530,000 distinct CDR3 sequences, around 13% seen once. Source: PBMCs from blood, taken around seven weeks after vaccination. The receptors were sampled from a man aged 45-65 years who received an inactivated influenza vaccine.

This clonotype was detected only a few times. The V call is TRBV6-5, the J call TRBJ1-6; tentative D call: TRBD1 (5 bases). Germline V lookup: CDR1 MNHEY, CDR2 SVGAGI. CDR3 size: 16 residues. Trimming removed 7 bases from V and 0 bases from J, with 13 bases in between. DNA of the CDR3: TGTGCCAGCACCCCGGACACTCGCTCCTATAATTCACCCCTCCACTTT. Translated, it gives CASTPDTRSYNSPLHF.

This clonotype occurred many times. This sequence joins TRBV7-2 and TRBJ2-2; D is unresolved. The CDR3 is 14 residues long. V was clipped by 0 bases and J by 5 bases, with 7 bases between them. Germline V gene data show CDR1 as SGHTA and CDR2 as FQGNSA. CDR3 nucleotide sequence: TGTGCCAGCAGCTTAGCGCAGAGAACCGGGGAGCTGTTTTTT. Translating gives CASSLAQRTGELFF.

This clonotype has at least ten counts. The gene calls are TRBV12-3 or TRBV12-4 and TRBJ1-1, with no clear D. V gave up 8 bases and J gave up 4 bases, with 8 bases separating them. This CDR3 has 11 amino acids. CDR3 bases: TGTGCCAGCGCCCTATTCACTGAAGCTTTCTTT. It codes for CASALFTEAFF.

This clonotype was found many times. The V call is TRBV4-3, the J call TRBJ2-3, with 13 bases lining up with TRBD2. The germline CDR1 and CDR2 sequences are LGHNA and YSLEER. The CDR3 has 16 residues. V trimming: 2 bases; J trimming: 7 bases; junction bases outside the gene matches: 6. The CDR3 region is CASSQSATSGRNTQYF. As DNA, the CDR3 is TGCGCCAGCAGCCAATCCGCGACTAGCGGGAGGAATACGCAGTATTTT.

This clonotype was found a few times. This chain connects TRBV10-3 to TRBJ2-7; 10 bases are a match to TRBD1. This CDR3 spans 15 amino acids. Per the germline V gene, CDR1 is ENHRY and CDR2 is SYGVKD. Trimming at V came to 3 bases and at J to 5 bases, leaving 7 bases not matched to a gene. CDR3 protein: CAISDGGQGPHEQYF. The CDR3 region has the DNA TGTGCCATCAGTGACGGGGGACAGGGGCCCCACGAGCAGTACTTC.

The rearrangement links TRBV28 to TRBJ2-5; 8 bases agree with TRBD1. The CDR3 has 14 amino acids. V was clipped by 3 bases and J by 6 bases; unmatched bases: 6. Germline CDR1 is MDHEN and CDR2 is SYDVKM. In DNA, the CDR3 is TGTGCCAGCAGTTTCGCAGGGGGCGAAAAGACCCAGTACTTC. Translation gives CASSFAGGEKTQYF.

There are many counts of this clonotype. This rearrangement joins TRBV12-3 or TRBV12-4 to TRBJ2-3; D call uncertain. CDR3 length: 15 amino acids. Between the trimmed V and J ends, which lost 1 base and 0 bases, there was a span of 8 bases. The CDR3 is CASSLGDGSTDTQYF. The CDR3 coding sequence is TGTGCCAGCAGTTTAGGAGACGGGAGCACAGATACGCAGTATTTT.

The CDR3, as DNA: TGTGCCAGCAGCCACGACGGACCGTACGAGCAGTACTTC. Residues: CASSHDGPYEQYF. The chain recombines TRBV3-1 with TRBJ2-7; the D is unclear. The germline V gene has CDR1 LGHDT and CDR2 YNNKEL (reference sequence). Trimming took 3 bases from V and 4 from J, leaving 10 bases between them. The CDR3 spans 13 residues.

This clonotype was picked up a small number of times. The CDR3 bases are TGTGCCAGCAGCGACCCCCGGACGTCAACCGGGGAGCTGTTTTTT. Translated, it gives CASSDPRTSTGELFF. This chain links TRBV28 with TRBJ2-2; D is uncertain. There are 15 residues in the CDR3. The germline V gene has CDR1 MDHEN and CDR2 SYDVKM. V lost 6 bases and J lost 5, with 16 bases in between.

To note about this clonotype: At one of its ends the junction is not consistent with the germline gene, which may arise from a read error. The genes are TRBV6-5 and TRBJ2-3; D is possibly TRBD2 (7 bases). Germline values: CDR1 MNHEY, CDR2 SVGAGI. This CDR3 comprises 16 residues. The CDR3 reads CASSYEGGLFTNTQYF. The CDR3 DNA sequence: TGTGCCAGCAGTTACGAGGGGGGGCTCTTCACAAATACGCAGTATTTT.

V and J are TRBV7-6 and TRBJ2-1, with a tentative D call TRBD1 (5 bases). V lost 0 bases, J lost 0 bases, and 24 bases lay in between. The CDR3 has 21 amino acids. The germline gives CDR1 SGHVS, CDR2 FNYEAQ. The CDR3 nucleotides are TGTGCCAGCAGCTTAGCGGTAGGTGGACCCCGACAGCCTTCCTCCTACAATGAGCAGTTCTTC. It is translated as CASSLAVGGPRQPSSYNEQFF.

The chain recombines TRBV6-2 or TRBV6-3 with TRBJ2-7; TRBD2 might be the D (6 bases). The CDR3 runs to 15 residues. The ends were cut back, 6 bases at V and 3 bases at J, with 18 bases in the middle. Germline CDR1 is MNHEY and CDR2 is SVGEGT. DNA for the CDR3: TGTGCCAGCAGCCCCTCCACGTGGAGGGGCTACGAGCAGTACTTC. Translation gives CASSPSTWRGYEQYF.

This chain links TRBV7-9 with TRBJ2-5; 9 bases fit TRBD1. Germline trimming cut 5 bases from V and 5 bases from J; bases unmatched to any gene: 6. The germline CDR1 and CDR2 sequences are SEHNR and FQNEAQ (reference sequence). This CDR3 comprises 14 residues. The CDR3 DNA reads TGTGCCAGCAGCCCCTGGACAGGGGTGGAGACCCAGTACTTC. It encodes CASSPWTGVETQYF.

J is TRBJ2-1 and V is TRBV2; TRBD1 agrees at 8 bases. J gave up 8 bases and V 8 bases, and 5 bases lay outside the gene matches. This CDR3 comprises 12 residues. Germline CDR1 reads SNHLY; CDR2 reads FYNNEI. The CDR3 coding sequence is TGTGCCAGCTCCGACAGGGGTTATGAGCAGTTCTTC. Residues: CASSDRGYEQFF.

In its sample, this clonotype was seen a few times. This sequence joins TRBV6-1 and TRBJ1-2, with TRBD1 identical over 7 bases. Germline-derived CDR1 and CDR2 are MNHNS and SASEGT. The CDR3 consists of 16 residues. Trimming cost V 6 bases and J 4 bases; bases outside gene matches: 14. The CDR3 DNA is TGTGCCAGCAGCCCCATGACAGGGAACAGGGGCTATGGCTACACCTTC. This codes for CASSPMTGNRGYGYTF.

The rearrangement uses TRBV7-2 and TRBJ1-1, with D maybe TRBD1 (6 bases). CDR3 length: 14 residues. With 5 bases removed from V and 3 bases from J, the gap between germline ends came to 13 bases. The germline CDR1 and CDR2 sequences are SGHTA and FQGNSA. The CDR3 nucleotides are TGTGCCAGCAGCCCTACGGGGGGCTACACTGAAGCTTTCTTT. It is translated as CASSPTGGYTEAFF.

In its sample, this clonotype was seen many times. For the CDR3, the DNA is TGCAGTGCTACTCCTCTTGGGTTGGAGACCCAGTACTTC. It yields the protein CSATPLGLETQYF. V and J are TRBV20-1 and TRBJ2-5; unclear D gene. V gave up 4 bases and J gave up 5 bases, with 14 bases separating them. From germline, CDR1 is DFQATT and CDR2 SNEGSKA (reference sequence). The CDR3 has 13 residues.

The chain uses TRBV20-1 and TRBJ2-1; 8 nucleotides match TRBD2. Germline trimming cut 0 bases from V and 2 bases from J; bases unmatched to any gene: 6. Per germline, CDR1 DFQATT and CDR2 SNEGSKA (reference sequence). The CDR3 is made up of 16 amino acids. The CDR3, as DNA: TGCAGTGCTAGAGATCTCCTAGCGGGTCCCTACAATGAGCAGTTCTTC. Amino acid sequence: CSARDLLAGPYNEQFF.

This clonotype has a handful of counts. The J gene is TRBJ2-5, the V gene TRBV4-2; no clear D. Looked up from germline, CDR1 is LGHNA and CDR2 is YNFKEQ. Deletions cut 1 base from V and 9 bases from J, with 21 bases between. The CDR3 runs 16 residues. CDR3 amino acids: CASSQGAFAAPLAQYF. CDR3 nucleotides: TGTGCCAGCAGCCAAGGGGCTTTCGCGGCCCCCTTAGCCCAGTACTTC.

The table lists this clonotype with a few counts. The chain is built from TRBV9 and TRBJ1-1, with TRBD1 as a possible D gene (5 bases). The CDR3 is made up of 12 amino acids. V was trimmed by 0 bases and J by 11 bases, leaving 11 bases between them. Germline CDR1 SGDLS, CDR2 YYNGEE. CDR3 protein: CASSVGPGGAFF. The CDR3 region has the DNA TGTGCCAGCAGCGTAGGTCCGGGGGGTGCTTTCTTT.

At least ten counts were recorded for this clonotype. The chain combines TRBV28 with TRBJ2-1; a weak D match, TRBD1 (6 bases). The CDR3 loop spans 11 amino acids. The V gene's germline CDR1 is MDHEN and CDR2 SYDVKM. Trimming pared 7 bases from V and 9 bases from J, leaving 10 bases between. CDR3 amino acids: CASIRGTEQFF. The DNA of the CDR3 is TGTGCCAGCATCAGGGGAACTGAGCAGTTCTTC.

This clonotype showed up just a few times. Compared with germline, one end of the junction differs, possibly owing to a read error. The genes are TRBV20-1 and TRBJ2-1; 7 bases agree with TRBD1. CDR3 size: 14 residues. The germline V gene has CDR1 DFQATT and CDR2 SNEGSKA (reference sequence). The CDR3 nucleotides read TGCAGTGCCAGAGGTGGGACAGTGATCAATGAGCAGTTCTTC. Protein product: CSARGGTVINEQFF.

This clonotype showed up just a few times. The J gene is TRBJ1-4, the V gene TRBV4-2; no clear D. CDR3 length: 13 residues. The germline V gene has CDR1 LGHNA and CDR2 YNFKEQ. V was cut by 3 bases and J by 2 bases, with 4 bases left in between. The CDR3 sequence is CASSQGTNEKLFF. As DNA, the CDR3 is TGTGCCAGCAGCCAGGGTACTAATGAAAAACTGTTTTTT.

This clonotype was recorded at least ten times. The J gene is TRBJ2-3, the V gene TRBV10-3, with 10 bases aligning to TRBD1. Germline-derived CDR1 and CDR2 are ENHRY and SYGVKD. The CDR3 totals 15 residues. V lost 5 bases and J lost 1; bases outside the gene matches: 3. CDR3 in amino acids: CAISKGQGGTDTQYF. CDR3 DNA: TGTGCCATCAGTAAAGGACAGGGGGGCACAGATACGCAGTATTTT.

V and J are TRBV10-3 and TRBJ2-3, with TRBD2 matching 7 bases. The CDR3 loop spans 14 amino acids. The ends lost 4 bases at V and 0 bases at J; junction bases unmatched: 1. The germline CDR1 and CDR2 sequences are ENHRY and SYGVKD. The CDR3 spells CAISAGGSTDTQYF. CDR3 sequence (DNA): TGTGCCATCAGTGCGGGAGGAAGCACAGATACGCAGTATTTT.

This clonotype occurred a few times. This chain links TRBV4-3 with TRBJ2-5; weak D call: TRBD1 (6 bases). V lost 4 bases to trimming and J lost 2 bases, with 11 bases between them. CDR1 is LGHNA, CDR2 YSLEER, per germline. This CDR3 contains 14 residues. The DNA for the CDR3 is TGCGCCAGCAGCCGGGGACATCTACAAGAGACCCAGTACTTC. This translates into CASSRGHLQETQYF.

The rearrangement links TRBV2 to TRBJ2-3; possibly TRBD1 for D (6 bases). The CDR3 has 15 amino acids. Looked up from germline, CDR1 is SNHLY and CDR2 is FYNNEI. The V end lost 4 bases, the J end lost 1 base, and 12 bases lay between the germline ends. The CDR3 region is CASSGPGQRTDTQYF. The DNA of the CDR3 is TGTGCCAGCAGTGGCCCCGGACAGCGCACAGATACGCAGTATTTT.

In its sample, this clonotype was seen a few times. The rearrangement links TRBV11-2 to TRBJ2-1; D is uncertain. The V gene lost 3 bases and the J gene lost 10 bases, with 10 bases spanning the gap. The CDR3 spans 12 residues. CDR1 is SGHAT, CDR2 FQNNGV, per germline. This chain's CDR3 is CASSFFVGEQFF. The CDR3 DNA reads as TGTGCCAGCAGCTTTTTCGTTGGGGAGCAGTTCTTC.

This clonotype was detected a few times. The V gene is TRBV7-9, the J gene TRBJ2-5, with 13 bases that match TRBD2. The length of the CDR3 is 17 residues. Trimming removed 1 base from V and 1 base from J; junction bases left unmatched: 3. Germline assignment: CDR1 SEHNR and CDR2 FQNEAQ (reference sequence). The CDR3 here is CASSLGLAGGSQETQYF. CDR3 DNA: TGTGCCAGCAGCTTAGGACTAGCGGGGGGAAGCCAAGAGACCCAGTACTTC.

The V gene is TRBV24-1, the J gene TRBJ2-1, with TRBD2 matching 9 bases. This CDR3 has 16 residues. Germline assignment: CDR1 KGHDR and CDR2 SFDVKD. Unmatched junction bases numbered 4, after V lost 3 bases and J lost 2 bases. The CDR3 reads CATSDQRGAAYNEQFF. The CDR3 nucleotides read TGTGCCACCAGTGATCAGCGGGGGGCTGCCTACAATGAGCAGTTCTTC.

This clonotype has only a few counts. The chain employs TRBV25-1 and TRBJ2-2, with 7 nucleotides matching TRBD1. Germline-derived CDR1 and CDR2 are MGHDK and SYGVNS. The CDR3 consists of 15 residues. The J segment lost 3 bases and the V segment lost 6 bases, leaving 7 bases of the junction unmatched. The CDR3 sequence: CASSNRGAHTGELFF. CDR3 nucleotide sequence: TGTGCCAGCAGCAACAGGGGCGCCCACACCGGGGAGCTGTTTTTT.

This clonotype was picked up a small number of times. The chain uses TRBV7-2 and TRBJ2-3, with D uncertain. Germline V gives CDR1 SGHTA, CDR2 FQGNSA. The CDR3 sequence is 11 residues long. Between the trimmed V and J ends, which lost 6 bases and 6 bases, there was a span of 7 bases. The DNA of the CDR3 is TGTGCCAGCAGGACTGTCGATACGCAGTATTTT. It encodes CASRTVDTQYF.